These 24 T cell receptor beta chains share one sample of origin, sequenced in a study of early stage breast cancer tumors. Only in-frame clones appear in the TCRdb table, and some are missing; sequencing was by immunoSEQ multiplex PCR. This sample carries fewer than 90,000 clones, approximately 79% of them seen once, and the ten largest clones take roughly 3.5%. The material sequenced was blood. Receptors were obtained from a person in their sixties or seventies with breast cancer.

This clone has more than one count but fewer than ten. The V and J genes are TRBV13 and TRBJ1-1, with 12 bases fitting TRBD1. This CDR3 region has 16 residues. The V gene end was trimmed by 5 bases and the J gene end by 3 bases; junction bases not matched to a gene: 7. Germline lookup yields CDR1 PRHDT and CDR2 FYEKMQ (reference sequence). CDR3 protein: CASSPPGQGADTEAFF. The CDR3 DNA reads TGTGCCAGCAGCCCCCCGGGACAGGGGGCAGACACTGAAGCTTTCTTT.

The gene calls are TRBV5-1 and TRBJ2-5; D is uncertain. This CDR3 region has 12 residues. With 4 bases removed from V and 7 bases from J, the gap between germline ends came to 11 bases. Germline V gene sequence: CDR1 SGHRS, CDR2 YFSETQ. The CDR3 spells CASSPNEGTQYF. In nucleotides, the CDR3 is TGCGCCAGCAGCCCGAACGAAGGGACCCAGTACTTC.

The CDR3 DNA follows: TGTGCCAGCAGCCCGCCTCGACGGGTCTCCTACAATGAGCAGTTCTTC. It encodes CASSPPRRVSYNEQFF. V usage is TRBV7-9 and J usage is TRBJ2-1, with D hard to call. CDR1 is SEHNR and CDR2 is FQNEAQ in the germline V gene (reference sequence). The length of the CDR3 is 16 residues. The germline V and J ends were trimmed by 5 bases and 0 bases, with 14 bases remaining between them.

The chain combines TRBV29-1 with TRBJ2-7; D is uncertain. Trimming left V 3 bases short and J 9 bases short, with 9 bases between. The germline V gene encodes CDR1 SQVTM and CDR2 ANQGSEA. The length of the CDR3 is 10 residues. The CDR3 nucleotides read TGCAGCGTTGATGGGATGGTGCAGTACTTC. Translated: CSVDGMVQYF.

The rearrangement links TRBV5-6 to TRBJ1-4; TRBD1 might be the D (6 bases). The CDR3 totals 17 residues. Per the germline V gene, CDR1 is SGHDT and CDR2 is YYEEEE. Deletions cut 1 base from V and 0 bases from J, with 13 bases between. The CDR3 DNA reads TGTGCCAGCAGCTTGCGAAGACAGGTCGCAACTAATGAAAAACTGTTTTTT. As protein: CASSLRRQVATNEKLFF.

The chain uses TRBV7-2 and TRBJ2-5; D is tentatively TRBD1 or TRBD2 (5 bases each). The CDR3 is 13 residues long. Germline loops: CDR1 SGHTA, CDR2 FQGNSA. Deletions cut 5 bases from V and 1 base from J, with 8 bases between. The CDR3 loop is CASSRDLQETQYF. The DNA of the CDR3 is TGTGCCAGCAGCCGGGACCTCCAAGAGACCCAGTACTTC. The whole variable domain, filled in from reference TRBV7-2 and TRBJ2-5, reads GAGVSQSPSNKVTEKGKDVELRCDPISGHTALYWYRQSLGQGLEFLIYFQGNSAPDKSGLPSDRFSAERTGGSVSTLTIQRTQQEDSAVYLCASSRDLQETQYFGPGTRLLVL.

This chain uses TRBV28 with TRBJ1-4; 10 bases are shared with TRBD1. This CDR3 has 14 amino acids. The germline V gene has CDR1 MDHEN and CDR2 SYDVKM. The V and J ends lost 6 bases and 10 bases, in that order; junction bases with no gene match: 8. The CDR3 here is CASRPPGQGTKLFF. CDR3 in DNA: TGTGCCAGCAGACCACCGGGACAGGGGACAAAACTGTTTTTT.

The gene calls are TRBV5-1 and TRBJ1-4, with D uncertain. Looked up from germline, CDR1 is SGHRS and CDR2 is YFSETQ. The CDR3 loop spans 14 amino acids. Trimming cost V 0 bases and J 15 bases, with 18 bases left between them. The CDR3 DNA sequence: TGCGCCAGCAGCTTGGATATAGATCCGGCTATATTGTTTTTT. Translation: CASSLDIDPAILFF.

This rearrangement joins TRBV2 to TRBJ2-3; D may be TRBD2 (6 bases). The CDR3 contains 16 residues. Germline lookup yields CDR1 SNHLY and CDR2 FYNNEI. Trimming cost V 4 bases and J 0 bases, with 14 bases left between them. The CDR3 loop reads CASSGSRGLSTDTQYF. The CDR3 coding sequence is TGTGCCAGCAGTGGGAGTCGCGGACTAAGCACAGATACGCAGTATTTT.

The chain is built from TRBV6-5 and TRBJ2-7; no clear D. CDR1 and CDR2 from the germline V gene are MNHEY and SVGAGI. The V end was cut by 0 bases, the J end by 0 bases, with 9 bases between. The length of the CDR3 is 15 residues. CDR3 amino acids: CASSYSGSSSYEQYF. The CDR3 nucleotides are TGTGCCAGCAGTTACTCAGGCAGTAGCTCCTACGAGCAGTACTTC.

This chain links TRBV18 with TRBJ2-7; D gene unclear. This CDR3 contains 14 residues. The germline V and J ends were trimmed by 1 base and 1 base, with 8 bases remaining between them. The germline CDR1 and CDR2 sequences are KGHSH and LQKENI. The CDR3 coding sequence is TGTGCCAGCTCACCACTTGACGGATCCTACGAGCAGTACTTC. It specifies CASSPLDGSYEQYF.

V and J are TRBV19 and TRBJ2-7; a possible D gene is TRBD1 (6 bases). The CDR3 consists of 13 residues. V was cut by 7 bases and J by 6 bases, with 16 bases left in between. In germline, CDR1 is LNHDA, CDR2 SQIVND (reference sequence). The CDR3 sequence: CASTRDTLGEQYF. CDR3 nucleotides: TGTGCCAGTACACGGGACACCCTGGGCGAGCAGTACTTC.

This clone was seen once. The rearrangement joins TRBV6-5 to TRBJ2-7; D ambiguous. The CDR3 length is 14 residues. The germline V gene has CDR1 MNHEY and CDR2 SVGAGI. Between the trimmed V and J ends, which lost 6 bases and 3 bases, there was a span of 15 bases. The CDR3 DNA reads as TGTGCCAGCAGCCAAGGACGGGCGAACTACGAGCAGTACTTC. Its translation is CASSQGRANYEQYF.

This chain uses TRBV29-1 with TRBJ2-3, with unresolved D. This CDR3 region has 13 residues. Per the germline V gene, CDR1 is SQVTM and CDR2 is ANQGSEA. V lost 4 bases and J 2 bases, leaving 10 bases between the germline ends. CDR3 bases: TGCAGCGTTGTTAGCCGCTTCACAGATACGCAGTATTTT. Residues: CSVVSRFTDTQYF.

V usage is TRBV7-2 and J usage is TRBJ1-5; D is possibly TRBD1 (6 bases). Germline V gene data show CDR1 as SGHTA and CDR2 as FQGNSA. Trimming removed 6 bases from V and 5 bases from J, with 14 bases in between. CDR3 length equals 14 residues. The CDR3 DNA reads TGTGCCAGCAGATACACAGGGAAGGATCAGCCCCAGCATTTT. Translation gives CASRYTGKDQPQHF.

CDR3 in DNA: TGCAGCGTAGAGGACAGAGCCAAAAACATTCAGTACTTC. Its protein is CSVEDRAKNIQYF. This chain joins TRBV29-1 and TRBJ2-4, with TRBD1 as a possible D gene (6 bases). Looked up from germline, CDR1 is SQVTM and CDR2 is ANQGSEA. Deletions cut 6 bases from V and 0 bases from J, with 9 bases between. This CDR3 spans 13 amino acids.

The chain couples TRBV6-1 to TRBJ2-3, with 9 bases identical to TRBD1. Looked up from germline, CDR1 is MNHNS and CDR2 is SASEGT. J lost 3 bases, V lost 10 bases, and 5 bases had no gene match. CDR3 length equals 13 residues. The CDR3 is CATLTGGTDTQYF. The CDR3 DNA sequence: TGTGCCACCCTGACAGGGGGTACAGATACGCAGTATTTT.

This chain links TRBV15 with TRBJ2-5; a weak D match, TRBD2 (5 bases). V gave up 5 bases and J gave up 0 bases, with 10 bases separating them. The CDR3 consists of 14 residues. Germline loops: CDR1 LNHNV, CDR2 YYDKDF (reference sequence). For the CDR3, the DNA is TGTGCCACCAGCCTCGGACTGGACCAAGAGACCCAGTACTTC. This codes for CATSLGLDQETQYF. Combining the CDR3 with reference TRBV15 and TRBJ2-5 gives the whole variable domain DAMVIQNPRYQVTQFGKPVTLSCSQTLNHNVMYWYQQKSSQAPKLLFHYYDKDFNNEADTPDNFQSRRPNTSFCFLDIRSPGLGDTAMYLCATSLGLDQETQYFGPGTRLLVL.

The chain joins TRBV27 to TRBJ2-1, with TRBD2 identical over 9 bases. Per the germline V gene, CDR1 is MNHEY and CDR2 is SMNVEV (reference sequence). Germline trimming cut 3 bases from V and 8 bases from J; bases unmatched to any gene: 5. The length of the CDR3 is 14 residues. This CDR3 is CASSFLTSGDEQFF. DNA of the CDR3: TGTGCCAGCAGTTTCTTGACTAGCGGCGATGAGCAGTTCTTC.

This clone was recorded a few times. The chain carries TRBV7-8 and TRBJ1-6; TRBD1 is a possible D gene (5 bases). V dropped 1 base and J dropped 9 bases, with 13 bases sitting between them. This CDR3 region has 15 residues. The germline gives CDR1 SGHVS, CDR2 FQNEAQ. CDR3 bases: TGTGCCAGCAGCTTAGATGGCCACAGGAGTTCACCCCTCCACTTT. Protein sequence: CASSLDGHRSSPLHF.

The CDR3 protein is CAISEFRDGVTGELFF. DNA of the CDR3: TGTGCCATCAGTGAGTTCCGGGACGGTGTGACCGGGGAGCTGTTTTTT. The rearrangement links TRBV10-3 to TRBJ2-2; TRBD1 or TRBD2 may be the D gene (5 bases each). Germline-derived CDR1 and CDR2 are ENHRY and SYGVKD. Trimming removed 1 base from V and 5 bases from J, with 14 bases in between. The length of the CDR3 is 16 residues.

The DNA of the CDR3 is TGTGCCAGCAGTGATACAGCGCAGTTGTACCAAGAGACCCAGTACTTC. It specifies CASSDTAQLYQETQYF. V gene TRBV25-1 combines with J gene TRBJ2-5; D is undetermined. The CDR3 covers 16 residues. Trimming left V 3 bases short and J 0 bases short, with 14 bases between. Germline loops: CDR1 MGHDK, CDR2 SYGVNS. The full variable domain, its missing parts supplied by reference TRBV25-1 and TRBJ2-5, is EADIYQTPRYLVIGTGKKITLECSQTMGHDKMYWYQQDPGMELHLIHYSYGVNSTEKGDLSSESTVSRIRTEHFPLTLESARPSHTSQYLCASSDTAQLYQETQYFGPGTRLLVL.

The chain has TRBV30 and TRBJ1-6; D possibly corresponds to TRBD1 (5 bases). Trimming cost V 2 bases and J 10 bases, with 15 bases left between them. The CDR3 runs 14 residues. Germline assignment: CDR1 GTSNPN and CDR2 SVGIG (reference sequence). DNA for the CDR3: TGTGCCTGGAGTTCGATGACAGATCAATCACCCCTCCACTTT. Protein: CAWSSMTDQSPLHF. The full variable domain, in which reference TRBV30 and TRBJ1-6 provide the parts outside the CDR3, is SQTIHQWPATLVQPVGSPLSLECTVEGTSNPNLYWYRQAAGRGLQLLFYSVGIGQISSEVPQNLSASRPQDRQFILSSKKLLLSDSGFYLCAWSSMTDQSPLHFGNGTRLTVT.

This sequence joins TRBV18 and TRBJ2-2; 7 bases are a match to TRBD1. J was trimmed by 7 bases and V by 2 bases; bases with no gene match: 7. CDR1 is KGHSH, CDR2 LQKENI, per germline. The CDR3 is 15 amino acids. The CDR3 here is CASSPLTGPYGELFF. The CDR3 nucleotides read TGTGCCAGCTCACCATTGACAGGGCCGTACGGGGAGCTGTTTTTT.